The subject of this entry is one T cell receptor (beta chain). The target antigen is unknown. In TCRdb, the reads were re-called with MiXCR into one record per CDR3 protein. In the table there are 250,000 to 300,000 distinct CDR3 sequences, 20% to 25% of which are singletons. The sample originates from a study of T cell repertoires in cytomegalovirus infection. Study-wide context: CMV epitopes, recently identified HLA-C-restricted and well-studied HLA-B-restricted, were used.

Germline-derived CDR1 and CDR2 are SGHRS and YFSETQ. V lost 3 bases and J lost 5; bases outside the gene matches: 7. CDR3 size: 14 residues. The genes are TRBV5-1 and TRBJ2-7, with 8 bases that match TRBD2. The specimen comprised cultured PBMCs, sampled from culture after CMV antigen stimulation. This receptor was obtained from a human donor in good health (CMV status not recorded). Some clones in this sample may be carry-over from other donors' samples. The CDR3 loop is CASSWSGRADEQYF. The CDR3 nucleotides read TGCGCCAGCAGCTGGAGCGGGAGAGCGGACGAGCAGTACTTC. The whole variable domain, remainder taken from reference TRBV5-1 and TRBJ2-7, is KAGVTQTPRYLIKTRGQQVTLSCSPISGHRSVSWYQQTPGQGLQFLFEYFSETQRNKGNFPGRFSGRQFSNSRSEMNVSTLELGDSALYLCASSWSGRADEQYFGPGTRLTVT.